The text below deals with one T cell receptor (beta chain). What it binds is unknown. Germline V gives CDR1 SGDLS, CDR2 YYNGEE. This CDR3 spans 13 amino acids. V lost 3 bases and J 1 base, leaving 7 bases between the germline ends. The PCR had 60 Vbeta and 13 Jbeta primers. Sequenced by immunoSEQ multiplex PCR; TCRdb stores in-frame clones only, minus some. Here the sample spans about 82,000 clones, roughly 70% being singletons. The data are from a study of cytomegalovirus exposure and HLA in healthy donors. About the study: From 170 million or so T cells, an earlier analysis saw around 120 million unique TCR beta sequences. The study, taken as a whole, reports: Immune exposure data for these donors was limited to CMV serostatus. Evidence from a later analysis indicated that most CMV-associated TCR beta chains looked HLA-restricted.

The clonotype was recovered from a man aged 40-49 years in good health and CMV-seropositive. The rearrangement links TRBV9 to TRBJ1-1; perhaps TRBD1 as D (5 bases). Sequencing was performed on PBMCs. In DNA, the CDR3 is TGTGCCAGCAGCGACGGGGGGAACACTGAAGCTTTCTTT. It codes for CASSDGGNTEAFF.